The 26 T cell receptor beta chains below were found in one sample sequenced in a study of blood T cell repertoires in COVID-19. Sequenced by immunoSEQ multiplex PCR; TCRdb stores in-frame clones only, minus some. The data hold about 300,000 clones, with around 86% observed a single time. The sequenced sample was peripheral blood. These receptors were collected from a woman in her thirties or forties who had recovered from COVID-19.

This chain connects TRBV12-2 to TRBJ1-5; the tabulated D call, TRBD1, remains unverified against the DNA. TRBV12-2 is a pseudogene. CDR3 length: 17 residues. CDR3 sequence reads: CASRLARAGGAGQPQHF. CDR3 DNA sequence: TGTGCAAGTCGCTTAGCGAGAGCAGGGGGCGCGGGTCAGCCCCAGCATTTT.

The rearrangement joins TRBV10-3 to TRBJ1-1, with 7 bases fitting TRBD1. The CDR3 is 15 residues long. CDR1 and CDR2 from the germline V gene are ENHRY and SYGVKD. The V gene end was trimmed by 0 bases and the J gene end by 3 bases; junction bases not matched to a gene: 4. The CDR3 sequence is CAISESAQGHTEAFF. CDR3 DNA: TGTGCCATCAGTGAGTCTGCACAGGGGCACACTGAAGCTTTCTTT.

This clone was seen a single time. The chain recombines TRBV6-5 with TRBJ1-1; the D gene is possibly TRBD1 (5 bases). From germline, CDR1 is MNHEY and CDR2 SVGAGI. V was trimmed by 6 bases and J by 5 bases, leaving 13 bases between them. The CDR3 consists of 13 residues. The DNA of the CDR3 is TGTGCCAGCAGCCTACACCGGGGGACTGAAGCTTTCTTT. Translated, it gives CASSLHRGTEAFF.

The chain has TRBV3-1 (or the pseudogene TRBV3-2) and TRBJ1-3; tentatively, D is TRBD1 (6 bases). The CDR3 sequence is 15 residues long. Germline CDR1 and CDR2: LGHDT and YNNKEL (reference sequence). The V and J ends lost 4 bases and 1 base respectively, with 11 bases between them. The CDR3 nucleotides are TGTGCCAGCAGCCCGACAGGAGATTCTGGAAACACCATATATTTT. Its protein product is CASSPTGDSGNTIYF.

This clone was recorded only once. V and J are TRBV19 and TRBJ1-6; D not resolved. Germline V gene sequence: CDR1 LNHDA, CDR2 SQIVND (reference sequence). The length of the CDR3 is 14 residues. Trimming removed 6 bases from V and 9 bases from J, with 15 bases in between. CDR3 loop: CASSGGSVTSPLHF. CDR3 nucleotides: TGTGCCAGTAGCGGAGGTTCGGTCACTTCACCCCTCCACTTT.

This chain joins TRBV11-2 and TRBJ2-7; 16 nucleotides line up with TRBD2. The CDR3 extends over 19 amino acids. Germline V gene sequence: CDR1 SGHAT, CDR2 FQNNGV. Germline trimming cut 4 bases from V and 1 base from J; bases unmatched to any gene: 10. As DNA, the CDR3 is TGTGCCAGCAGCTCCGGGACTAGCGGGGGGGCAATGAGATCCTACGAGCAGTACTTC. Amino acid sequence: CASSSGTSGGAMRSYEQYF. Combining the CDR3 with reference TRBV11-2 and TRBJ2-7 gives the whole variable domain EAGVAQSPRYKIIEKRQSVAFWCNPISGHATLYWYQQILGQGPKLLIQFQNNGVVDDSQLPKDRFSAERLKGVDSTLKIQPAKLEDSAVYLCASSSGTSGGAMRSYEQYFGPGTRLTVT.

The rearrangement uses TRBV6-1 and TRBJ1-2, with D maybe TRBD1 (5 bases). This CDR3 region has 16 residues. Germline V gives CDR1 MNHNS, CDR2 SASEGT. Trimming left V 2 bases short and J 4 bases short, with 17 bases between. DNA for the CDR3: TGTGCCAGCAGTGAACGGGGGACGGGGTTGGGCTATGGCTACACCTTC. It yields the protein CASSERGTGLGYGYTF.

The V call is TRBV19, the J call TRBJ1-1; TRBD1 aligns across 9 bases. V gave up 1 base and J gave up 6 bases; unmatched junction bases: 12. The CDR3 extends over 17 amino acids. Germline V gene lookup returns CDR1 LNHDA and CDR2 SQIVND (reference sequence). CDR3 sequence reads: CASSIVAPPRDRAEAFF. In DNA, the CDR3 is TGTGCCAGTAGTATAGTGGCCCCCCCGCGGGACAGGGCTGAAGCTTTCTTT.

For this clone: The sample holds other DNA sequences that translate to the same CDR3. This chain links TRBV5-1 with TRBJ1-5, with TRBD1 identical over 9 bases. CDR3 length: 14 residues. Germline V gives CDR1 SGHRS, CDR2 YFSETQ. V shed 4 bases and J 6 bases; nucleotides not matched to a gene: 5. The CDR3 bases are TGCGCCAGCAGCCTTGGACAGGGGAGTCAGCCCCAGCATTTT. This gives the protein CASSLGQGSQPQHF.

The V gene is TRBV30, the J gene TRBJ2-7; 13 nucleotides match TRBD2. The germline gives CDR1 GTSNPN, CDR2 SVGIG (reference sequence). CDR3 length equals 18 residues. V was clipped by 0 bases and J by 1 base; unmatched bases: 9. The CDR3 sequence is CAWSVQLAGGRISYEQYF. DNA for the CDR3: TGTGCCTGGAGTGTACAACTAGCGGGGGGGCGAATATCCTACGAGCAGTACTTC.

This clone occurred a few times. J is TRBJ1-1 and V is TRBV27; the match to TRBD1 covers 8 bases. V gave up 3 bases and J gave up 6 bases; unmatched junction bases: 3. This CDR3 is 13 amino acids long. Per the germline V gene, CDR1 is MNHEY and CDR2 is SMNVEV (reference sequence). In nucleotides, the CDR3 is TGTGCCAGCAGTTTTTGGGGACAGGCTGAAGCTTTCTTT. Protein sequence: CASSFWGQAEAFF.

The chain uses TRBV10-2 and TRBJ2-2; 7 bases align to TRBD1. The junction had 8 bases not matched to a gene; V was cut back by 10 bases and J by 3 bases. From germline, CDR1 is WSHSY and CDR2 SAAADI. The CDR3 is 14 amino acids. This chain's CDR3 is CATPGGRDTGELFF. CDR3 nucleotides: TGCGCCACACCAGGGGGAAGGGACACCGGGGAGCTGTTTTTT.

This clone was observed a few times. The rearrangement joins TRBV5-1 to TRBJ2-2, with D possibly being TRBD1 (6 bases). The CDR3 loop spans 16 amino acids. Trimming removed 4 bases from V and 1 base from J, with 14 bases in between. Germline V gene data show CDR1 as SGHRS and CDR2 as YFSETQ. CDR3 DNA: TGCGCCAGCAGCCCGGAAGGGGGTAAGAACACCGGGGAGCTGTTTTTT. Encoded protein: CASSPEGGKNTGELFF.

Comments on this clone: Other DNA sequences in the sample encode the same CDR3. CDR3 DNA sequence: TGTGCCAGCAGGACACTTAACACTGAAGCTTTCTTT. As protein: CASRTLNTEAFF. The chain joins TRBV28 to TRBJ1-1, with D hard to call. This CDR3 is 12 amino acids long. V was shortened by 6 bases and J by 2 bases, with 7 bases between the two germline ends. CDR1 is MDHEN and CDR2 is SYDVKM in the germline V gene.

V and J are TRBV9 and TRBJ1-1; TRBD1 matches 7 bases. The CDR3 length is 15 residues. J lost 2 bases, V lost 4 bases, and 8 bases had no gene match. From germline, CDR1 is SGDLS and CDR2 YYNGEE. The DNA for the CDR3 is TGTGCCAGCAGCTCCTCGACAGGGATTAACACTGAAGCTTTCTTT. This gives the protein CASSSSTGINTEAFF.

The chain has TRBV5-1 and TRBJ2-5; tentative D call: TRBD2 (5 bases). Deletions cut 1 base from V and 4 bases from J, with 11 bases between. Germline V gives CDR1 SGHRS, CDR2 YFSETQ. CDR3 size: 14 residues. This CDR3 is CASSLFLGRETQYF. The DNA for the CDR3 is TGCGCCAGCAGCTTGTTTTTAGGGAGAGAGACCCAGTACTTC.

The gene calls are TRBV7-9 and TRBJ2-5, with 9 bases lining up with TRBD1. The CDR3 contains 16 residues. Per germline, CDR1 SEHNR and CDR2 FQNEAQ (reference sequence). The V segment lost 1 base and the J segment 1 base; nucleotides outside the gene matches: 4. The CDR3 region has the DNA TGTGCCAGCAGCTTAGGACAGGGGGTGAGCCAAGAGACCCAGTACTTC. Protein product: CASSLGQGVSQETQYF.

This chain joins TRBV5-4 and TRBJ2-1; TRBD2 agrees at 8 bases. Germline V lookup: CDR1 SGHNT, CDR2 YYREEE (reference sequence). V was pared by 0 bases and J by 10 bases, with 3 bases of the junction left unmatched. This CDR3 region has 13 residues. The CDR3 region has the DNA TGTGCCAGCAGCTTGGGACTAGCGTTCGAGCAGTTCTTC. Translation gives CASSLGLAFEQFF.

The CDR3 here is CASSWDRGLSYEQYF. The CDR3 region has the DNA TGTGCCAGCAGTTGGGACAGGGGGCTCTCCTACGAGCAGTACTTC. The chain combines TRBV5-4 with TRBJ2-7; 12 bases line up with TRBD1. The J segment lost 0 bases and the V segment lost 5 bases, leaving 3 bases of the junction unmatched. The CDR3 totals 15 residues. The germline gives CDR1 SGHNT, CDR2 YYREEE (reference sequence).

The V and J genes are TRBV6-2 or TRBV6-3 and TRBJ1-2; TRBD1 is a possible D gene (6 bases). The germline gives CDR1 MNHEY, CDR2 SVGEGT. V shed 6 bases and J shed 0 bases, with 17 bases lying between them. The length of the CDR3 is 16 residues. CDR3 nucleotide sequence: TGTGCCAGCAGCTCATCGGACAGTAGGCCTAACTATGGCTACACCTTC. Protein product: CASSSSDSRPNYGYTF.

This chain joins TRBV19 and TRBJ2-7; no firm D call. Looked up from germline, CDR1 is LNHDA and CDR2 is SQIVND (reference sequence). The CDR3 runs 15 residues. Deletions cut 1 base from V and 2 bases from J, with 12 bases between. The CDR3 nucleotides are TGTGCCAGTAGTATAGGGCCGATGATGGCCTACGAGCAGTACTTC. Encoded protein: CASSIGPMMAYEQYF.

The chain joins TRBV11-2 to TRBJ1-2; D might be TRBD1 (5 bases). V lost 3 bases, J lost 4 bases, and 12 bases lay in between. The CDR3 has 14 residues. The germline V gene encodes CDR1 SGHAT and CDR2 FQNNGV. Written as DNA, the CDR3 is TGTGCCAGCAGCTTGGTCGGGGACTCCTATGGCTACACCTTC. Its translation: CASSLVGDSYGYTF. Complete variable domain (other parts from reference TRBV11-2 and TRBJ1-2): EAGVAQSPRYKIIEKRQSVAFWCNPISGHATLYWYQQILGQGPKLLIQFQNNGVVDDSQLPKDRFSAERLKGVDSTLKIQPAKLEDSAVYLCASSLVGDSYGYTFGSGTRLTVV.

This clone was observed once. The chain couples TRBV12-3 or TRBV12-4 to TRBJ2-2; no clear D. The CDR3 contains 13 residues. The V end was cut by 4 bases, the J end by 3 bases, with 6 bases between. The CDR3 DNA sequence: TGTGCCAGCAGTTCCACAGACACCGGGGAGCTGTTTTTT. Residues: CASSSTDTGELFF.

V is TRBV5-5 and J is TRBJ1-2, with D hard to call. Trimming took off 2 bases at V and 1 base at J, with 9 bases between the two ends. This CDR3 spans 14 amino acids. Germline V gene lookup returns CDR1 SGHKS and CDR2 YYEKEE (reference sequence). The chain's CDR3 is CASSLEQFNYGYTF. As DNA, the CDR3 is TGTGCCAGCAGCTTAGAACAATTTAACTATGGCTACACCTTC.

This CDR3 is CASSQDRFGYTEAFF. DNA for the CDR3: TGCGCCAGCAGTCAAGACAGGTTTGGGTACACTGAAGCTTTCTTT. The chain couples TRBV23-1 to TRBJ1-1; tentative D call: TRBD1 (6 bases). TRBV23-1 carries the ORF label, with uncertain function. The CDR3 spans 15 residues. Trimming took off 2 bases at V and 3 bases at J, with 13 bases between the two ends.

The chain has TRBV18 and TRBJ1-1, with a weak D call TRBD1 (6 bases). This CDR3 has 13 amino acids. Germline lookup yields CDR1 KGHSH and CDR2 LQKENI. The V end was cut by 4 bases, the J end by 4 bases, with 10 bases between. The CDR3 nucleotides are TGTGCCAGCTCACTAGGGGGTCTCACTGAAGCTTTCTTT. This translates into CASSLGGLTEAFF.